The next 26 T cell receptor beta chains were all read from a single sample in a study of OX40 agonist ivuxolimab in advanced cancers. Clones were sequenced by immunoSEQ multiplex PCR, and TCRdb holds only the in-frame ones, with some missing. The sample includes roughly 23,000 clones, approximately 88% of them seen just once. The material sequenced was CD4+ or CD8+ T cells sorted from blood, taken in a trial of the OX40 agonist ivuxolimab. All receptors come from an adult with an advanced solid tumor such as melanoma, head and neck, liver or kidney cancer.

The chain carries TRBV9 and TRBJ2-3, with 7 nucleotides matching TRBD1. The J segment lost 5 bases and the V segment lost 0 bases, leaving 6 bases of the junction unmatched. The CDR3 is made up of 15 amino acids. From germline, CDR1 is SGDLS and CDR2 YYNGEE. CDR3 in amino acids: CASSVEGQTRDTQYF. CDR3 in DNA: TGTGCCAGCAGCGTAGAGGGACAGACAAGAGATACGCAGTATTTT.

V is TRBV19 and J is TRBJ2-1; the match to TRBD2 covers 10 bases. CDR1 and CDR2 from the germline V gene are LNHDA and SQIVND (reference sequence). The CDR3 runs to 17 residues. After removal of 7 bases from V and 1 base from J, the junction contained 10 bases not matched to a gene. DNA for the CDR3: TGTGCCAGTAATCAGGTAGCGGGGGGCCGTTCCTACAATGAGCAGTTCTTC. Its protein product is CASNQVAGGRSYNEQFF. Full variable domain (outside the CDR3, taken from reference TRBV19 and TRBJ2-1): DGGITQSPKYLFRKEGQNVTLSCEQNLNHDAMYWYRQDPGQGLRLIYYSQIVNDFQKGDIAEGYSVSREKKESFPLTVTSAQKNPTAFYLCASNQVAGGRSYNEQFFGPGTRLTVL.

This rearrangement joins TRBV4-1 to TRBJ2-5; D may be TRBD2 (6 bases). Trimming left V 5 bases short and J 4 bases short, with 17 bases between. Germline CDR1 and CDR2: MGHRA and YSYEKL. There are 15 residues in the CDR3. Here the CDR3 reads CASSWDSVEGETQYF. In nucleotides, the CDR3 is TGCGCCAGCAGCTGGGACTCCGTTGAGGGAGAGACCCAGTACTTC.

The rearrangement links TRBV20-1 to TRBJ2-3; D ambiguous. Germline V gives CDR1 DFQATT, CDR2 SNEGSKA (reference sequence). The CDR3 contains 10 residues. Deletions cut 4 bases from V and 2 bases from J, with 1 base between. CDR3 sequence (DNA): TGCAGTGCTACCACAGATACGCAGTATTTT. Translating gives CSATTDTQYF.

This clone occurred once. The J gene is TRBJ2-1, the V gene TRBV6-1, with D possibly called TRBD1 or TRBD2 (6 bases each). The germline V gene has CDR1 MNHNS and CDR2 SASEGT. The CDR3 has 15 residues. The V and J ends lost 0 bases and 4 bases respectively, with 10 bases between them. The DNA of the CDR3 is TGTGCCAGCAGTGAAGCGGGGGGCCCGTACAATGAGCAGTTCTTC. Protein: CASSEAGGPYNEQFF.

The CDR3 nucleotides read TGTGCCTGGTACGGACAGGGGATTTCTGAAGCTTTCTTT. Its translation: CAWYGQGISEAFF. The gene calls are TRBV30 and TRBJ1-1; 9 nucleotides match TRBD1. The CDR3 has 13 amino acids. Per the germline V gene, CDR1 is GTSNPN and CDR2 is SVGIG (reference sequence). V shed 5 bases, J shed 6 bases, and the junction held 7 bases outside the gene matches.

As DNA, the CDR3 is TGTGCCAGCAGCGCCCGAGGGGTTGAAGCTTTCTTT. Protein product: CASSARGVEAFF. The chain recombines TRBV2 with TRBJ1-1, with D maybe TRBD1 (5 bases). Deletions cut 6 bases from V and 7 bases from J, with 12 bases between. The germline V gene encodes CDR1 SNHLY and CDR2 FYNNEI. This CDR3 has 12 residues.

The chain combines TRBV15 with TRBJ2-3; 10 bases are shared with TRBD2. J lost 4 bases, V lost 8 bases, and 9 bases had no gene match. Germline V CDR1 and CDR2: LNHNV, YYDKDF (reference sequence). This CDR3 contains 15 residues. The CDR3 DNA reads as TGTGCCACCTCACCCCTAGCGGGAGTGCCAGATACGCAGTATTTT. Translation gives CATSPLAGVPDTQYF.

As for this clone: This probably arose from a read error, given a far larger clone one base away. The chain combines TRBV5-3 with TRBJ1-2; D perhaps matches TRBD1 (6 bases). TRBV5-3 is known as an ORF, though its function is uncertain. This CDR3 spans 13 amino acids. The CDR3 coding sequence is TGTGCCAGCAGCTGGGACAAGAGCTATGGCTACACCTTC. As protein: CASSWDKSYGYTF.

The chain has TRBV9 and TRBJ2-1; 9 bases line up with TRBD2. J gave up 3 bases and V 4 bases, and 8 bases lay outside the gene matches. From germline, CDR1 is SGDLS and CDR2 YYNGEE. The CDR3 runs to 16 residues. As DNA, the CDR3 is TGTGCCAGCAGCCATTCCGGGACTAGCCGCTACAATGAGCAGTTCTTC. This translates into CASSHSGTSRYNEQFF.

This sequence joins TRBV11-2 and TRBJ1-5; D is unresolved. CDR1 and CDR2 (germline): SGHAT, FQNNGV. Between the trimmed V and J ends, which lost 5 bases and 3 bases, there was a span of 14 bases. The CDR3 is 15 residues long. CDR3 residues: CASSDPGEDNQPQHF. The DNA for the CDR3 is TGTGCCAGCAGCGACCCCGGGGAGGACAATCAGCCCCAGCATTTT.

In its sample, this clone was seen once. The chain uses TRBV2 and TRBJ1-2; D is possibly TRBD1 (6 bases). The CDR3 totals 11 residues. Germline CDR1 is SNHLY and CDR2 is FYNNEI. V was clipped by 5 bases and J by 8 bases, with 9 bases between them. CDR3 DNA: TGTGCCAGCAGTACAGGGTTGGGCTACACCTTC. It codes for CASSTGLGYTF.

The chain employs TRBV7-9 and TRBJ1-2; 7 bases align to TRBD1. The CDR3 has 16 amino acids. Trimming at V came to 5 bases and at J to 4 bases, leaving 13 bases not matched to a gene. CDR1 and CDR2 from the germline V gene are SEHNR and FQNEAQ (reference sequence). DNA of the CDR3: TGTGCCAGCAGCGCAGGACACAGGGGCTACCCCTATGGCTACACCTTC. It is translated as CASSAGHRGYPYGYTF.

This clone was picked up a small number of times. The chain uses TRBV7-9 and TRBJ2-2; TRBD2 aligns across 12 bases. Losses at the gene ends were 4 bases for V and 7 bases for J; bases not matched to a gene: 16. This CDR3 has 19 amino acids. The V gene's germline CDR1 is SEHNR and CDR2 FQNEAQ (reference sequence). CDR3 region: CASSSRLAGVPIMVGELFF. CDR3 bases: TGTGCCAGCAGCTCACGACTAGCGGGAGTCCCAATTATGGTCGGGGAGCTGTTTTTT. The full variable domain, rest sourced from reference TRBV7-9 and TRBJ2-2, is DTGVSQNPRHKITKRGQNVTFRCDPISEHNRLYWYRQTLGQGPEFLTYFQNEAQLEKSRLLSDRFSAERPKGSFSTLEIQRTEQGDSAMYLCASSSRLAGVPIMVGELFFGEGSRLTVL.

The chain couples TRBV5-6 to TRBJ2-5, with 7 bases lining up with TRBD1. The CDR3 length is 14 residues. V lost 0 bases, J lost 3 bases, and 2 bases stayed unmatched. In germline, CDR1 is SGHDT, CDR2 YYEEEE. CDR3 DNA sequence: TGTGCCAGCAGCTTGGGGGACAGCGAAGAGACCCAGTACTTC. Translating gives CASSLGDSEETQYF. The full variable domain, completed using reference TRBV5-6 and TRBJ2-5, is DAGVTQSPTHLIKTRGQQVTLRCSPKSGHDTVSWYQQALGQGPQFIFQYYEEEERQRGNFPDRFSGHQFPNYSSELNVNALLLGDSALYLCASSLGDSEETQYFGPGTRLLVL.

This chain uses TRBV6-6 with TRBJ2-7; D remains unclear. The CDR3 loop spans 12 amino acids. Germline V gene sequence: CDR1 MNHNY, CDR2 SVGAGI (reference sequence). The V and J ends lost 2 bases and 2 bases respectively, with 4 bases between them. CDR3: CASSYETYEQYF. CDR3 coding DNA: TGTGCCAGCAGTTACGAGACCTACGAGCAGTACTTC.

This clone appeared a single time. The chain couples TRBV14 to TRBJ1-3; D is unresolved. Germline V gene lookup returns CDR1 SGHDN and CDR2 FVKESK. This CDR3 spans 17 amino acids. V gave up 0 bases and J gave up 0 bases, with 12 bases separating them. DNA for the CDR3: TGTGCCAGCAGCCAAGACGCGACACCCAACTCTGGAAACACCATATATTTT. This translates into CASSQDATPNSGNTIYF.

The V call is TRBV27, the J call TRBJ2-3; TRBD1 matches 8 bases. V dropped 6 bases and J dropped 6; count of bases not matched to a gene: 11. Per the germline V gene, CDR1 is MNHEY and CDR2 is SMNVEV (reference sequence). The CDR3 spans 15 residues. For the CDR3, the DNA is TGTGCCAGCAGCCTTACAGGGGGACGAGGGGATACGCAGTATTTT. Translation gives CASSLTGGRGDTQYF.

The chain recombines TRBV2 with TRBJ1-1; tentative D call: TRBD1 (6 bases). V lost 7 bases and J 10 bases, leaving 13 bases between the germline ends. This CDR3 is 11 amino acids long. Germline loops: CDR1 SNHLY, CDR2 FYNNEI. CDR3 in amino acids: CASNDRIGAFF. Written as DNA, the CDR3 is TGTGCCAGCAACGACAGGATTGGAGCTTTCTTT.

The gene calls are TRBV15 and TRBJ2-2; the match to TRBD1 covers 11 bases. The CDR3 loop spans 15 amino acids. CDR1 LNHNV and CDR2 YYDKDF come from the germline V gene (reference sequence). The J segment lost 3 bases and the V segment lost 3 bases, leaving 0 bases of the junction unmatched. CDR3 nucleotide sequence: TGTGCCACCAGCAGGGACAGGGGGCACACCGGGGAGCTGTTTTTT. It is translated as CATSRDRGHTGELFF.

The V and J genes are TRBV5-6 and TRBJ1-2; 12 bases are a match to TRBD1. From germline, CDR1 is SGHDT and CDR2 YYEEEE. Trimming took 3 bases from V and 7 from J; bases not matched to a gene: 4. This CDR3 contains 14 residues. This CDR3 reads CASSWGTGGAGYTF. CDR3 sequence (DNA): TGTGCCAGCAGCTGGGGGACAGGGGGCGCTGGCTACACCTTC.

This clone was detected only a few times. This rearrangement joins TRBV5-1 to TRBJ2-4; tentatively, D is TRBD1 (6 bases). V lost 4 bases and J lost 14, with 19 bases in between. The CDR3 is 13 residues long. The germline V gene encodes CDR1 SGHRS and CDR2 YFSETQ. CDR3 nucleotides: TGCGCCAGCAGCCTAACAGGGCCAGGGATCGAGTACTTC. This translates into CASSLTGPGIEYF.

Here the CDR3 DNA reads TGCGCCAGCAGTGAAGGCGGGGGGGCCCCCAACAATGAGCAGTTCTTC. Amino acids: CASSEGGGAPNNEQFF. The chain couples TRBV10-1 to TRBJ2-1, with 9 positions matching TRBD2. Trimming took 3 bases from V and 5 from J; bases not matched to a gene: 8. The CDR3 runs 16 residues. Germline values: CDR1 WNHNN, CDR2 SYGVQD (reference sequence).

The sample holds one count of this clone. This chain uses TRBV13 with TRBJ2-3; no clear D. V dropped 1 base and J dropped 3 bases, with 5 bases sitting between them. The CDR3 has 13 amino acids. The germline gives CDR1 PRHDT, CDR2 FYEKMQ (reference sequence). CDR3 sequence: CASSLDGTDTQYF. The CDR3 DNA sequence: TGTGCCAGCAGCTTAGATGGGACAGATACGCAGTATTTT.

The rearrangement links TRBV15 to TRBJ2-3; maybe TRBD1 (6 bases). The CDR3 is 16 amino acids. The V and J ends lost 4 bases and 3 bases respectively, with 17 bases between them. The germline CDR1 and CDR2 sequences are LNHNV and YYDKDF (reference sequence). The CDR3 here is CATSTGRAGETDTQYF. The CDR3 region has the DNA TGTGCCACCAGCACGGGAAGGGCAGGGGAAACAGATACGCAGTATTTT.

J is TRBJ2-1 and V is TRBV9; 8 bases agree with TRBD2. Germline trimming cut 0 bases from V and 7 bases from J; bases unmatched to any gene: 6. The CDR3 totals 15 residues. Germline lookup yields CDR1 SGDLS and CDR2 YYNGEE. The CDR3 coding sequence is TGTGCCAGCAGCGTAGCGGGGGGGCGCGGAAATGAGCAGTTCTTC. Protein product: CASSVAGGRGNEQFF. The whole variable domain, filled in from reference TRBV9 and TRBJ2-1, reads DSGVTQTPKHLITATGQRVTLRCSPRSGDLSVYWYQQSLDQGLQFLIQYYNGEERAKGNILERFSAQQFPDLHSELNLSSLELGDSALYFCASSVAGGRGNEQFFGPGTRLTVL.